This T cell receptor beta chain came from a study of OX40 agonist ivuxolimab in advanced cancers. Germline lookup yields CDR1 LNHDA and CDR2 SQIVND (reference sequence). This CDR3 contains 15 residues. V dropped 3 bases and J dropped 1 base, with 9 bases sitting between them. Only in-frame clones appear in the TCRdb table, and some are missing; sequencing was by immunoSEQ multiplex PCR. This sample has tens of thousands of clones, with roughly 88% found just once. Drawing of blood for sampling happened at baseline, at cycle 4 day 1, and at cycle 7 day 1. The source material was CD4+ or CD8+ T cells sorted from blood, sampled in a trial of the OX40 agonist ivuxolimab. This clonotype was obtained from an adult with an advanced solid tumor such as melanoma, head and neck, liver or kidney cancer. The chain has TRBV19 and TRBJ2-2; D gene uncertain. Here the CDR3 DNA reads TGTGCCAGTAGTATCTCCGCAGAGAACACCGGGGAGCTGTTTTTT. Amino acid sequence: CASSISAENTGELFF.